The 13 T cell receptor beta chains below all came from one sample that was sequenced in a study of T cell clonality in common variable immunodeficiency. Libraries were prepared by immunoSEQ multiplex PCR; TCRdb keeps only in-frame clonotypes and omits some of them. Altogether around 57,000 clones were found in the sample, and no singletons occur. Sequencing input: peripheral blood mononuclear cells. The receptors come from a person aged 18 to 75 in good health.

At least ten counts were recorded for this clone. The observed sequence ends 3 residues before the CDR3 terminus, with the missing tail filled in from the germline J gene. The gene calls are TRBV20-1 and TRBJ1-1; the D is unclear. Germline V gene sequence: CDR1 DFQATT, CDR2 SNEGSKA (reference sequence). CDR3 length equals 13 residues. The V end was cut by 3 bases, the J end by 3 bases, with 11 bases between. The CDR3 loop reads CSARSISDTEAFF. CDR3 bases read: TGCAGTGCTAGGTCCATTTCGGACACTGAA.

This clone was seen repeatedly, ten times or more. The observed sequence ends 3 residues before the CDR3 terminus, with the missing tail filled in from the germline J gene. J is TRBJ1-2 and V is TRBV6-1; D remains unclear. This CDR3 has 15 residues. Germline CDR1 is MNHNS and CDR2 is SASEGT. Trimming pared 0 bases from V and 4 bases from J, leaving 12 bases between. CDR3 sequence reads: CASSEATRTFYGYTF. The sequenced CDR3 bases are TGTGCCAGCAGTGAAGCGACCCGGACTTTCTATGGC.

This clone was found many times. The observed sequence ends 3 residues before the CDR3 terminus, with the missing tail filled in from the germline J gene. V is TRBV19 and J is TRBJ2-5; perhaps TRBD1 as D (5 bases). Germline V lookup: CDR1 LNHDA, CDR2 SQIVND (reference sequence). The CDR3 loop spans 13 amino acids. Trimming removed 4 bases at V and 1 base at J, with 7 bases between. The DNA read from the CDR3 is TGTGCCAGTAGTAGCCAGGGCCAAGAGACC. It specifies CASSSQGQET. The entire CDR3 protein reads CASSSQGQETQYF.

This clone was observed many times. Read data end 3 residues before the CDR3 end; the end is taken from the germline J gene. J is TRBJ2-7 and V is TRBV19, with D perhaps TRBD1 (5 bases). Trimming took off 3 bases at V and 2 bases at J, with 8 bases between the two ends. The CDR3 spans 13 residues. Germline V gene data show CDR1 as LNHDA and CDR2 as SQIVND (reference sequence). The CDR3 bases that were read are TGTGCCAGTAGTATTGTAGGGGCCTACGAG. Amino acids: CASSIVGAYE. The entire CDR3 protein is CASSIVGAYEQYF.

This clone has ten or more counts. The CDR3 is CASSVQGERYGYTF. CDR3 bases read: TGTGCCAGTAGTGTTCAGGGGGAGCGCTATGGC. This sequence joins TRBV19 and TRBJ1-2, with 7 bases lining up with TRBD1. The CDR3 goes on 3 residues after the read ends, and that part is filled in from the germline J gene. Germline trimming cut 5 bases from V and 4 bases from J; bases unmatched to any gene: 7. Germline CDR1 reads LNHDA; CDR2 reads SQIVND (reference sequence). The CDR3 length is 14 residues.

Ten or more counts support this clone. Read coverage stops 3 residues before the CDR3 terminus; the germline J gene supplies the remainder. The rearrangement uses TRBV7-3 and TRBJ2-3; TRBD2 agrees at 7 bases. CDR3 length equals 16 residues. Germline loops: CDR1 SGHTA, CDR2 FQGTGA. V dropped 1 base and J dropped 2; count of bases not matched to a gene: 6. The sequenced CDR3 bases are TGTGCCAGCAGCTTAAGGGGCGGGGGAAACACAGATACG. Residues: CASSLRGGGNTDT. The CDR3 in full is CASSLRGGGNTDTQYF.

This clone was seen ten or more times. The CDR3 end falls 3 residues outside the read, so it is completed with the germline J gene. The chain joins TRBV15 to TRBJ2-7; 9 positions match TRBD1. This CDR3 has 15 amino acids. V lost 2 bases, J lost 3 bases, and 5 bases stayed unmatched. Germline CDR1 and CDR2: LNHNV and YYDKDF (reference sequence). Partial CDR3 DNA: TGTGCCACCAGCAGAACCGGGACAGGGTTCTACGAG. Its protein is CATSRTGTGFYE. The full CDR3 is CATSRTGTGFYEQYF.

Details on this clone: Read data end 3 residues before the CDR3 end; the end is taken from the germline J gene. V usage is TRBV14 and J usage is TRBJ2-5; maybe TRBD2 (6 bases). There are 16 residues in the CDR3. Germline V gene data show CDR1 as SGHDN and CDR2 as FVKESK. Trimming pared 1 base from V and 2 bases from J, leaving 14 bases between. The DNA read from the CDR3 is TGTGCCAGCAGCCAAGGTTTGGGACTGCAACAAGAGACC. Protein sequence: CASSQGLGLQQET. The full CDR3 is CASSQGLGLQQETQYF.

The table lists this clone with many counts. The read falls 3 residues short of the CDR3 end, and the missing part is taken from the germline J gene. The J gene is TRBJ1-1, the V gene TRBV29-1; D is perhaps TRBD1 (6 bases). This CDR3 is 12 amino acids long. CDR1 and CDR2 from the germline V gene are SQVTM and ANQGSEA. V lost 4 bases and J 0 bases, leaving 6 bases between the germline ends. The DNA read from the CDR3 is TGCAGCGTTGGGACAGTGAACACTGAA. This gives the protein CSVGTVNTE. The full CDR3 sequence reads CSVGTVNTEAFF.

This clone was found many times. The CDR3 reads CASTRRGSGGETQYF. CDR3 DNA, as far as it was read: TGCGCCAGCACCAGGAGGGGGTCAGGTGGAGAGACC. The chain employs TRBV5-1 and TRBJ2-5, with D possibly called TRBD1 or TRBD2 (6 bases each). The read stops 3 residues short of the end of the CDR3; the missing end is completed from the germline J gene. There are 15 residues in the CDR3. Germline V lookup: CDR1 SGHRS, CDR2 YFSETQ. The V end was cut by 6 bases, the J end by 4 bases, with 19 bases between.

This clone came up many times. Sequencing ends 3 residues short of the CDR3 end; the germline J gene provides the rest. The rearrangement links TRBV7-8 to TRBJ1-5, with 10 bases that match TRBD1. This CDR3 comprises 15 residues. Trimming at V came to 5 bases and at J to 2 bases, leaving 3 bases not matched to a gene. Germline V gives CDR1 SGHVS, CDR2 FQNEAQ. The CDR3 reads CASSQGTGGNQPQHF. The covered CDR3 bases are TGTGCCAGCAGCCAAGGGACAGGGGGCAATCAGCCC.

Judged by abundance, this clone is medium-sized. The read finishes 3 residues shy of the CDR3 end, and the germline J gene is used to complete it. Other DNA sequences within the sample encode an identical CDR3. The rearrangement joins TRBV6-2 or TRBV6-3 to TRBJ2-5, with 11 bases matching TRBD2. The CDR3 totals 17 residues. V was clipped by 2 bases and J by 2 bases; unmatched bases: 7. Germline loops: CDR1 MNHEY, CDR2 SVGEGT. CDR3 protein: CASSYHTSGRNQETQYF. The DNA read from the CDR3 is TGTGCCAGCAGTTACCACACTAGCGGGAGAAATCAAGAGACC.

This clone was found many times. Read sequence stops 3 residues before the CDR3 end, and the germline J gene provides the missing end. The chain links TRBV20-1 to TRBJ2-3; 7 nucleotides agree with TRBD2. Trimming cost V 3 bases and J 0 bases; bases outside gene matches: 6. From germline, CDR1 is DFQATT and CDR2 SNEGSKA (reference sequence). This CDR3 spans 15 amino acids. CDR3 amino acids: CSARVASGSTDTQYF. The sequenced CDR3 bases are TGCAGTGCTAGGGTGGCTAGCGGTAGCACAGATACG.